The rows below give T cell receptor beta chains drawn from one sample of a study of T cell repertoires in cytomegalovirus infection. TCRdb redid the calling of the reads with MiXCR, one entry per CDR3 protein. The sample records hundreds of thousands of distinct CDR3 sequences, roughly 43% being singletons. Antigen specificity for these receptors is unknown. The sequenced sample was cultured PBMCs, obtained from culture after CMV antigen stimulation. The source is a human donor in good health (CMV status not recorded). Some clones in this sample may be carry-over from other donors' samples. CDR3s include the opening cysteine and the closing phenylalanine or tryptophan. Fields, in order: clone size, CDR3 length, J gene, V gene, D gene, CDR3 protein, CDR3 DNA. The D gene is left open where the match is weak. Only some rows state a clone size, as once, few, many or a class for expanded clones.

>few|15|TRBJ1-1|TRBV6-2/TRBV6-3|TRBD1
CASRGLGQGFTEAFF
TGTGCCAGCAGAGGGCTGGGACAGGGGTTCACTGAAGCTTTCTTT
>.|14|TRBJ1-4|TRBV7-9|.
CASSSRTDNEKLFF
TGTGCCAGCAGCTCGAGGACAGATAATGAAAAACTGTTTTTT
>many|14|TRBJ2-3|TRBV7-2|TRBD1
CASSFSGGTDTQYF
TGTGCCAGCAGCTTCTCAGGGGGTACAGATACGCAGTATTTT
>.|13|TRBJ2-7|TRBV23-1|.
CARWKRSSYEQYF
TGCGCCAGATGGAAGCGGAGCTCCTACGAGCAGTACTTC
>.|16|TRBJ2-3|TRBV5-4|TRBD2
CASSSMTAGAQDTQYF
TGTGCCAGCAGCTCGATGACAGCGGGGGCTCAAGATACGCAGTATTTT
>.|14|TRBJ2-1|TRBV15|.
CATSRDTRGNEQIF
TGTGCCACCAGCAGAGATACGAGGGGGAATGAGCAGATCTTC
>.|14|TRBJ2-1|TRBV28|TRBD2
CASVSGDAYNEQFF
TGTGCCAGCGTGAGCGGGGACGCCTACAATGAGCAGTTCTTC
>few|16|TRBJ2-1|TRBV12-3/TRBV12-4|TRBD2
CASRPRSGGIYNEQFF
TGTGCCAGCCGGCCGAGGTCGGGGGGGATCTACAATGAGCAGTTCTTC
>.|15|TRBJ2-7|TRBV7-2|TRBD2
CASSLNSGGIYEQYF
TGTGCCAGCAGCCTCAACAGCGGGGGGATATACGAGCAGTACTTC
>.|12|TRBJ2-1|TRBV12-3/TRBV12-4|.
CASNFDGNEQFF
TGTGCCAGCAACTTTGATGGGAATGAGCAGTTCTTC
>.|12|TRBJ2-7|TRBV6-2/TRBV6-3|.
CASYGRTYEQYF
TGTGCCAGCTACGGACGGACCTACGAGCAGTACTTC
>.|12|TRBJ2-2|TRBV7-2|.
CGVPANTGELFF
TGTGGGGTGCCCGCGAACACCGGGGAGCTGTTTTTT
>once|14|TRBJ1-2|TRBV27|.
CASSPRQLEGGYTF
TGTGCCAGCAGTCCGCGTCAGTTGGAGGGAGGCTACACCTTC
>many|15|TRBJ1-6|TRBV7-2|.
CASSYLGSYNSPLHF
TGTGCCAGCAGCTACCTTGGCTCCTATAATTCACCCCTCCACTTT
>.|16|TRBJ1-2|TRBV15|.
CATSRDSPGRGYGYTF
TGTGCCACCAGCAGAGATTCTCCGGGGCGCGGCTATGGCTACACCTTC
>.|16|TRBJ2-3|TRBV20-1|TRBD2
CSATRTSGGTTDTQYF
TGCAGTGCCACTCGGACTAGCGGGGGGACCACAGATACGCAGTATTTT
>.|14|TRBJ2-3|TRBV9|.
CASSEAPGTDTQYF
TGTGCCAGCAGCGAAGCTCCAGGGACAGATACGCAGTATTTT
>few|14|TRBJ2-3|TRBV7-8|.
CASSFGLETDTQYF
TGTGCCAGCAGCTTCGGACTGGAGACAGATACGCAGTATTTT
>.|12|TRBJ2-5|TRBV7-4|.
CASSPRTETQYF
TGTGCCAGCAGCCCTAGAACGGAGACCCAGTACTTC
>.|15|TRBJ2-5|TRBV20-1|TRBD1
CSATRTGGPLTTQYF
TGCAGTGCAACTCGGACAGGGGGCCCTCTGACGACCCAGTACTTC
>.|14|TRBJ1-3|TRBV4-1|TRBD1
CASSGDRAGNTIYF
TGCGCCAGCAGCGGGGACAGGGCTGGAAACACCATATATTTT
>few|15|TRBJ1-5|TRBV12-3/TRBV12-4|.
CASSLPQGGDQPQHF
TGTGCCAGCAGTTTACCGCAGGGTGGAGATCAGCCCCAGCATTTT
>.|14|TRBJ1-5|TRBV6-6|.
CASSEGPRAVPQHF
TGTGCCAGCAGTGAGGGACCGAGGGCAGTCCCCCAGCATTTT
>few|19|TRBJ2-3|TRBV12-3/TRBV12-4|TRBD2
CASSLTGPGTSGGANTQYF
TGTGCCAGCAGTTTAACGGGTCCGGGGACTAGCGGGGGGGCAAATACGCAGTATTTT
>.|15|TRBJ2-2|TRBV12-3/TRBV12-4|TRBD2
CASSSWLAGAGELFF
TGTGCCAGCAGTTCCTGGCTAGCGGGAGCCGGGGAGCTGTTTTTT
>.|16|TRBJ2-1|TRBV12-3/TRBV12-4|TRBD2
CASTHRTSGRYNEQFF
TGTGCCAGCACCCACCGGACTAGCGGGAGATATAACGAGCAGTTCTTC
>.|16|TRBJ2-5|TRBV11-2|.
CASSSRGGAGKETQYF
TGTGCCAGCAGCTCCCGGGGCGGGGCAGGGAAAGAGACCCAGTACTTC